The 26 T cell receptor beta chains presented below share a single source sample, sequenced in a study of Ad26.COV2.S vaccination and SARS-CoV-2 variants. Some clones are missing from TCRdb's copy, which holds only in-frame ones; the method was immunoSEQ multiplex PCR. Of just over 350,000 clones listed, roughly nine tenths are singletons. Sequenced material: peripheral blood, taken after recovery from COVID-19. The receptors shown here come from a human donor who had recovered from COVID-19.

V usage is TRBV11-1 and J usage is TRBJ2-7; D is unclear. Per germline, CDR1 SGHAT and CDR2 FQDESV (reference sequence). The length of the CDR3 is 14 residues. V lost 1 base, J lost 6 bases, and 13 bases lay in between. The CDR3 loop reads CASSLGGYSGEQYF. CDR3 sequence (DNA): TGTGCCAGCAGCTTAGGTGGATATTCGGGCGAGCAGTACTTC.

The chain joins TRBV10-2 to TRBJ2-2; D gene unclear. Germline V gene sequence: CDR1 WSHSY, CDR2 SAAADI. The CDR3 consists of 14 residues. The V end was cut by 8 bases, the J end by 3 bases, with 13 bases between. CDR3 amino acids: CASLRNRDTGELFF. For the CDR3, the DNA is TGCGCCAGCCTCCGAAACCGGGACACCGGGGAGCTGTTTTTT.

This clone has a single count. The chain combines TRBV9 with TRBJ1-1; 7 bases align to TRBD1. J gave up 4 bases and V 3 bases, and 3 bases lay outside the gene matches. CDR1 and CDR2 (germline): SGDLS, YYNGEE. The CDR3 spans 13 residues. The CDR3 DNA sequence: TGTGCCAGCAGCGGTAACAGGGGCACTGAAGCTTTCTTT. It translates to CASSGNRGTEAFF.

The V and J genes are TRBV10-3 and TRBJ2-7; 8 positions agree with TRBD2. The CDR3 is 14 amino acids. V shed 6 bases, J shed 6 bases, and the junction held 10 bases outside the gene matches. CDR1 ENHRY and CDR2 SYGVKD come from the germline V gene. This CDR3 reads CAISTREGMGEQYF. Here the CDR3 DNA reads TGTGCCATCAGCACCCGGGAGGGGATGGGCGAGCAGTACTTC.

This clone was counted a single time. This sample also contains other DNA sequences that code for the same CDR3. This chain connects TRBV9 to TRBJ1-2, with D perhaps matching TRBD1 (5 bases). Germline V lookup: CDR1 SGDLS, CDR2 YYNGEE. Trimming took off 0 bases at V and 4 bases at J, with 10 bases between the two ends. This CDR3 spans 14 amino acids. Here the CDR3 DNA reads TGTGCCAGCAGCGTAGATGGGGGGTCCTATGGCTACACCTTC. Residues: CASSVDGGSYGYTF.

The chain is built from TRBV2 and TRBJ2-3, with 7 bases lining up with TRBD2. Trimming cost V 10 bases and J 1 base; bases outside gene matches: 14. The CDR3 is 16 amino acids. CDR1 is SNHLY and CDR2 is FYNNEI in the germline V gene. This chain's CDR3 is CAIWGEYSGRTDTQYF. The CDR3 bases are TGTGCCATCTGGGGCGAATATAGCGGGCGCACAGATACGCAGTATTTT. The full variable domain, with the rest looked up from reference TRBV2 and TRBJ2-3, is EPEVTQTPSHQVTQMGQEVILRCVPISNHLYFYWYRQILGQKVEFLVSFYNNEISEKSEIFDDQFSVERPDGSNFTLKIRSTKLEDSAMYFCAIWGEYSGRTDTQYFGPGTRLTVL.

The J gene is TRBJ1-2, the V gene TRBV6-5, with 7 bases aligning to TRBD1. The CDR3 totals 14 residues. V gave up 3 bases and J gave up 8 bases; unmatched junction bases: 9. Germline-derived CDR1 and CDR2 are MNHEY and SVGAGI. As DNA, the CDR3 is TGTGCCAGCAGTTATAAGACAGGGACTAGGGGCTACACCTTC. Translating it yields CASSYKTGTRGYTF.

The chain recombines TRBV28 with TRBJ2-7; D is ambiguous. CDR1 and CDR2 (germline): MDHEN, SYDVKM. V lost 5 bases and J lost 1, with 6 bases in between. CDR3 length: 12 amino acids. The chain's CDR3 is CASSPGSYEQYF. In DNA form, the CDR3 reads TGTGCCAGCAGTCCAGGATCCTACGAGCAGTACTTC.

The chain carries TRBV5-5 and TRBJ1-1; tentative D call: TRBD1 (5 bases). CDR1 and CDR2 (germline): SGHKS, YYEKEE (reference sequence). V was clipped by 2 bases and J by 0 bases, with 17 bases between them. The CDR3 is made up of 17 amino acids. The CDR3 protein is CASSLTAGHRMNTEAFF. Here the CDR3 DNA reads TGTGCCAGCAGCTTAACGGCAGGGCACCGTATGAACACTGAAGCTTTCTTT.

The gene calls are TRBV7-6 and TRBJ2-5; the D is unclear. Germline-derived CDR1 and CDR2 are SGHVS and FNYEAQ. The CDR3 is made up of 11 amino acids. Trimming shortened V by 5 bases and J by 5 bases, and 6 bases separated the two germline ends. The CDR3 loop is CASSRDETQYF. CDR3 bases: TGTGCCAGCAGCCGCGACGAGACCCAGTACTTC.

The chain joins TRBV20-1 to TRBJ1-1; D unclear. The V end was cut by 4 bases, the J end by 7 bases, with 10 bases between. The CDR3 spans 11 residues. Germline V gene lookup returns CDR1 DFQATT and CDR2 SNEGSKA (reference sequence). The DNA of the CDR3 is TGCAGTGCTAAGTTCCTATATGAAGCTTTCTTT. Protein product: CSAKFLYEAFF.

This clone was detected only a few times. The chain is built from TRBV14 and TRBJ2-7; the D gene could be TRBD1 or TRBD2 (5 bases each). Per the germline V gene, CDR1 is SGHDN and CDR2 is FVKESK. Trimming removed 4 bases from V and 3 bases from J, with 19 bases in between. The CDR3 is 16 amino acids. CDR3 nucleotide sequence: TGTGCCAGCAGCCCCTTGAACCGGGACGTCGGCTACGAGCAGTACTTC. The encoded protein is CASSPLNRDVGYEQYF.

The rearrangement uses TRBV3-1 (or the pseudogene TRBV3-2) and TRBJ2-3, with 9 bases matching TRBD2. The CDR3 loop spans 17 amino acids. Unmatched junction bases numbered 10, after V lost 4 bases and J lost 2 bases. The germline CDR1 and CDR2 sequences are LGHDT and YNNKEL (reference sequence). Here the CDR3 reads CASSPKSGGISTDTQYF. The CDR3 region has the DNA TGTGCCAGCAGCCCTAAAAGCGGGGGGATATCCACAGATACGCAGTATTTT.

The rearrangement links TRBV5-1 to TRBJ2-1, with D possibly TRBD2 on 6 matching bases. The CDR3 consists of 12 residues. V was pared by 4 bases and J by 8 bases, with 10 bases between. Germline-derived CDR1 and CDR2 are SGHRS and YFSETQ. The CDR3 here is CASSQGGHEQFF. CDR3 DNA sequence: TGCGCCAGCAGCCAGGGAGGCCATGAGCAGTTCTTC.

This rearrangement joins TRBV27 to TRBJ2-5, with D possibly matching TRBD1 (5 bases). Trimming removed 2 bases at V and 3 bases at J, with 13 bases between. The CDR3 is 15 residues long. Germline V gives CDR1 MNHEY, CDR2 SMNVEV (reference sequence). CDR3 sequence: CASSLEFGREETQYF. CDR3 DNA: TGTGCCAGCAGTTTAGAATTCGGCAGGGAAGAGACCCAGTACTTC.

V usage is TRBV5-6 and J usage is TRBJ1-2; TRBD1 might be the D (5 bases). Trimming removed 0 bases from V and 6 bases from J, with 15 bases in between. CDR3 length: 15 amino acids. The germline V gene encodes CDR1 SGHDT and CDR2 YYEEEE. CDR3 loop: CASSLANRGGDGYTF. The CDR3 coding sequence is TGTGCCAGCAGCTTGGCCAACCGGGGCGGAGATGGCTACACCTTC.

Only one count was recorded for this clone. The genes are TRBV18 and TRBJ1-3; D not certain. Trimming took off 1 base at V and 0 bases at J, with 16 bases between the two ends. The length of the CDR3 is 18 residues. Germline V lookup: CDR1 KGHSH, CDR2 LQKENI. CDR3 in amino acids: CASSPLIRQASSGNTIYF. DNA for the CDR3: TGTGCCAGCTCACCACTTATCCGTCAGGCTAGCTCTGGAAACACCATATATTTT.

The CDR3 protein is CASSAPSSPLHF. The CDR3 nucleotides are TGTGCCAGCAGTGCGCCAAGTTCACCCCTCCACTTT. This chain uses TRBV2 with TRBJ1-6; D is undetermined. Germline V gene lookup returns CDR1 SNHLY and CDR2 FYNNEI. Trimming cost V 4 bases and J 9 bases, with 7 bases left between them. The CDR3 consists of 12 residues.

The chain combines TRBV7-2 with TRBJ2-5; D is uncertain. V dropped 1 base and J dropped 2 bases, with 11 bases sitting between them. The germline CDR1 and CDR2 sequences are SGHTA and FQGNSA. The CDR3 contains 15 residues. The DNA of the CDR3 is TGTGCCAGCAGCTTAGGGGGTCGGAGACAAGAGACCCAGTACTTC. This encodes CASSLGGRRQETQYF.

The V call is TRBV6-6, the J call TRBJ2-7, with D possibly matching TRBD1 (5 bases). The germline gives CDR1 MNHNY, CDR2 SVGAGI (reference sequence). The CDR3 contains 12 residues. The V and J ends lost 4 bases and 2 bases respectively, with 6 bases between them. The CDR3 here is CASSSGPYEQYF. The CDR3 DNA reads TGTGCCAGCAGTTCAGGGCCCTACGAGCAGTACTTC.

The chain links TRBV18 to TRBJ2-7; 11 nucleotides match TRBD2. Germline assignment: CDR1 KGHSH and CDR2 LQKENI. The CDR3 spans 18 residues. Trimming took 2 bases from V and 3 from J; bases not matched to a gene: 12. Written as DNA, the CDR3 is TGTGCCAGCTCACCAGGTCTTGCTAGCGGGGGGTTAAACTACGAGCAGTACTTC. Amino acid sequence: CASSPGLASGGLNYEQYF.

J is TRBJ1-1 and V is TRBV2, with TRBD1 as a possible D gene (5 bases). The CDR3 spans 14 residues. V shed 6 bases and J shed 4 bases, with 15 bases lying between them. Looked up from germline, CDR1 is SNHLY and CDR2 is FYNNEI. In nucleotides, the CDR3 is TGTGCCAGCAGCGCTATAAAGGGGATCACTGAAGCTTTCTTT. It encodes CASSAIKGITEAFF.

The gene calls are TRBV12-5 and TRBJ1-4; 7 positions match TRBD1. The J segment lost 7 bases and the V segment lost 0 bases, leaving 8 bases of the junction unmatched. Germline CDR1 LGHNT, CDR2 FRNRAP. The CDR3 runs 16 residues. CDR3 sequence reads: CASGLVLRAGGEKLFF. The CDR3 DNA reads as TGTGCTAGTGGTTTGGTTTTAAGGGCAGGGGGTGAAAAACTGTTTTTT.

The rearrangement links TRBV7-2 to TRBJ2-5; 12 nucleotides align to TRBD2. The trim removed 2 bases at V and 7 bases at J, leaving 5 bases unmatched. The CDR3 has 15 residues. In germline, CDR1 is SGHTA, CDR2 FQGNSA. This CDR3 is CASSLRTSGEATQYF. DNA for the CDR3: TGTGCCAGCAGCTTAAGGACTAGCGGGGAGGCGACCCAGTACTTC.

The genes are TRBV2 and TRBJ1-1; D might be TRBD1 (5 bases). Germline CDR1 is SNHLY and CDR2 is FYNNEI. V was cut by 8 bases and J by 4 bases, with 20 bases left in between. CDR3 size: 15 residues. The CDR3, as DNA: TGTGCCAGCCGAGACCTCCAGGGAGGTGTCACTGAAGCTTTCTTT. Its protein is CASRDLQGGVTEAFF.

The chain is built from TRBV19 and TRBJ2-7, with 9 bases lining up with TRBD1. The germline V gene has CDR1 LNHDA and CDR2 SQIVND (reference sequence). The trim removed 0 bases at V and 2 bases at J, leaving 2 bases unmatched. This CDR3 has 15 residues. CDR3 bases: TGTGCCAGTAGTATAGAAGGGACAGGGACCTACGAGCAGTACTTC. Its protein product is CASSIEGTGTYEQYF.